This T cell receptor (beta chain) was found in a study of graft-versus-host responses after intestinal transplantation. This table comes from immunoSEQ multiplex PCR, and its TCRdb copy is limited to in-frame clones, with some not included. The sample holds 55,000 to 70,000 clones, around 91% seen once. V dropped 1 base and J dropped 8 bases, with 18 bases sitting between them. Germline V gene sequence: CDR1 MDHEN, CDR2 SYDVKM. The CDR3 contains 17 residues. The TCR comes from a human patient who received an intestinal transplant, so some T cells may come from the graft donor. The rearrangement joins TRBV28 to TRBJ1-6; tentatively, D is TRBD1 (5 bases). The sample here was PBMCs, taken 118 days after intestinal transplantation. Written as DNA, the CDR3 is TGTGCCAGCAGTTTATCTCCGGGACGCCCAACCGATTCACCCCTCCACTTT. Translated: CASSLSPGRPTDSPLHF.